This T cell receptor (beta chain) was retrieved from a study of control samples from healthy donors and cancer patients (TCRdb year 2020). Library generation was performed with the immunoSEQ multiplex PCR assay. Imported from immuneACCESS, the table was reduced by TCRdb to in-frame sequences with V and J called. These copies leave out some clones; in studies compared against another copy, an unresolved V gene accounts for under half, and the cause of the remainder is not known. The table for this sample lists some 130,000 clones; 80% to 95% of them were counted only once. The ten largest make up roughly 8.8% of the sample. A remark on this clone: The target of this receptor is not known. Base qualities were left out, and no much larger clone turns up one base away.

After removal of 1 base from V and 3 bases from J, the junction retains 4 bases not matched to a gene. Per the germline V gene, MNHEY is the CDR1 and SVGEGT is the CDR2. The CDR3, from cysteine to phenylalanine, totals 15 residues. Only CDR3 DNA remains: 45 bases, in frame from the first base. Sequenced input: blood. The V and J genes are TRBV6-2 or TRBV6-3 and TRBJ2-3; the junction holds 7 bases that match TRBD2. The source of this sequence is a man between 18 and 35 years old in good health. This receptor has the CDR3 CASSYWRGRTDTQYF. In nucleotides, the sequence is TGTGCCAGCAGTTACTGGCGGGGGAGGACAGATACGCAGTATTTT.